These T cell receptor beta chains were read from a single sample in a study of Ad26.COV2.S vaccination and SARS-CoV-2 variants. Generated by immunoSEQ multiplex PCR, the TCRdb table keeps only in-frame clones and is missing some. The table records hundreds of thousands of clones, approximately 90% of them present only once. Sequencing was performed on peripheral blood, taken in a trial of Ad26.COV2.S vaccine versus placebo. The receptors come from a person aged 18-65 years who received the Ad26.COV2.S COVID-19 vaccine or a placebo. The conserved cysteine and the conserved F or W are not part of the CDR3 here. Each record gives: V gene, CDR3 protein.

TRBV25-1,ASRSTSAYEQY
TRBV23-1,ASSQSSALARYQETQY
TRBV19,ASSIGQESSYEQY
TRBV4-1,ASSPRGNYGYT
TRBV30,ACHVGTVISGANVLT
TRBV3-1/TRBV3-2,ASSPGTMGANVLT
TRBV10-3,ATRRGENQPQH
TRBV29-1,SVEDGLAGVNEQF
TRBV19,ASSIWTGVQPQH
TRBV24-1,ATSDLGTQY